This is a list of T cell receptor beta chains from one sample in a study of shared clonotypes between healthy human individuals. Measured with immunoSEQ multiplex PCR; TCRdb has only the in-frame clones, and not every one. The sample has about 2.3 million clones; approximately 93% are singletons. Sequencing was performed on naive CD4+ T cells from PBMCs. The receptors stem from a man between 18 and 35 years old in good health. Some clones in this sample may be carry-over from other donors' samples. Both conserved end residues are part of each CDR3. The order of the fields is D gene, CDR3 length, V gene, clone size, J gene, CDR3 protein, CDR3 DNA. D genes are given only for firm matches. Not all rows give a size; the values are once, few, many and, for expanded clones, a class.

.	13	TRBV18	.	TRBJ1-2	CASSPVSNYGYTF	TGTGCCAGCTCACCGGTTTCTAACTATGGCTACACCTTC
.	12	TRBV7-2	.	TRBJ1-1	CASSSSNTEAFF	TGTGCCAGCAGCTCTTCGAACACTGAAGCTTTCTTT
.	14	TRBV5-5	once	TRBJ2-5	CASSLAPPRETQYF	TGTGCCAGCAGCTTGGCACCTCCCCGGGAGACCCAGTACTTC
.	15	TRBV28	.	TRBJ2-6	CASSQRQAGANVLTF	TGTGCCAGCAGCCAGAGACAGGCCGGGGCCAACGTCCTGACTTTC
.	13	TRBV19	.	TRBJ1-3	CASRWTSGNTIYF	TGTGCCAGCCGATGGACCTCTGGAAACACCATATATTTT
TRBD2	15	TRBV7-9	.	TRBJ2-3	CASSLEGLVTDTQYF	TGTGCCAGCAGCTTAGAGGGACTAGTCACAGATACGCAGTATTTT
TRBD1	15	TRBV6-1	.	TRBJ1-2	CASTGAGGRNYGYTF	TGTGCCAGCACCGGGGCAGGGGGGAGGAACTATGGCTACACCTTC
TRBD1	15	TRBV28	.	TRBJ1-3	CASRTGGTSGNTIYF	TGTGCCAGCAGAACAGGGGGCACCTCTGGAAACACCATATATTTT
.	13	TRBV6-5	once	TRBJ1-2	CASSYREQGGYTF	TGTGCCAGCAGCTACCGGGAGCAAGGTGGCTACACCTTC
.	11	TRBV20-1	.	TRBJ2-1	CSARGDNEQFF	TGCAGTGCTAGAGGGGACAATGAGCAGTTCTTC
TRBD1	15	TRBV7-9	.	TRBJ1-5	CASSLDRAPYQPQHF	TGTGCCAGCAGCCTAGACAGGGCTCCTTATCAGCCCCAGCATTTT
.	17	TRBV28	.	TRBJ1-5	CASSPPPAEKINQPQHF	TGTGCCAGCAGTCCACCCCCGGCGGAAAAAATCAATCAGCCCCAGCATTTT
TRBD2	18	TRBV4-3	.	TRBJ2-2	CASSQDRLAGAGTGELFF	TGCGCCAGCAGCCAAGATCGACTAGCGGGAGCGGGCACCGGGGAGCTGTTTTTT
.	14	TRBV5-1	once	TRBJ2-7	CASSLTKPGREQYF	TGCGCCAGCAGCTTGACTAAGCCAGGAAGGGAGCAGTACTTC
TRBD1	14	TRBV7-9	.	TRBJ2-5	CASSPRQGPLTQYF	TGTGCCAGCAGCCCTCGACAGGGCCCCCTGACCCAGTACTTC
.	14	TRBV28	.	TRBJ1-2	CASRPGPWGYGYTF	TGTGCCAGCAGACCGGGACCCTGGGGCTATGGCTACACCTTC
.	15	TRBV5-1	.	TRBJ2-5	CASSMTVKAQETQYF	TGCGCCAGCAGCATGACAGTTAAGGCACAAGAGACCCAGTACTTC
.	13	TRBV28	.	TRBJ2-4	CASSLQGPSIQYF	TGTGCCAGCAGCCTTCAGGGGCCTAGCATTCAGTACTTC
.	15	TRBV5-4	.	TRBJ2-1	CASSPRVGNDNEQFF	TGTGCCAGCAGCCCCCGGGTGGGGAACGACAATGAGCAGTTCTTC
.	11	TRBV18	.	TRBJ2-7	CASSQPGEQYF	TGTGCCAGCTCACAACCAGGCGAGCAGTACTTC
.	15	TRBV7-3	.	TRBJ2-7	CASSLTSGSSYEQYF	TGTGCCAGCAGCTTGACTTCAGGGAGCTCCTACGAGCAGTACTTC
.	15	TRBV19	.	TRBJ2-2	CASSRGPSGSGELFF	TGTGCCAGTAGTCGGGGACCCTCGGGATCCGGGGAGCTGTTTTTT
.	15	TRBV9	.	TRBJ1-1	CASSVQSRPGTEAFF	TGTGCCAGCAGCGTACAGTCACGCCCAGGCACTGAAGCTTTCTTT
.	14	TRBV7-2	once	TRBJ2-5	CASSLNSFQETQYF	TGTGCCAGCAGCTTAAACAGTTTCCAAGAGACCCAGTACTTC
.	15	TRBV19	.	TRBJ1-2	CASSIGTVGNYGYTF	TGTGCCAGTAGTATAGGGACAGTCGGAAACTATGGCTACACCTTC
TRBD2	13	TRBV28	.	TRBJ2-5	CASSGGDQETQYF	TGTGCCAGCAGCGGGGGGGACCAAGAGACCCAGTACTTC
.	11	TRBV20-1	.	TRBJ1-1	CSGRGNTEAFF	TGCAGCGGACGGGGTAACACTGAAGCTTTCTTT
TRBD1	15	TRBV15	.	TRBJ1-2	CATSRVATGTGGYTF	TGTGCCACCAGCAGAGTAGCGACAGGGACGGGCGGCTACACCTTC
TRBD2	14	TRBV14	.	TRBJ2-7	CASSQWGRAYEQYF	TGTGCCAGCAGCCAGTGGGGGAGGGCCTACGAGCAGTACTTC
.	15	TRBV28	.	TRBJ2-5	CASSFLEKGVETQYF	TGTGCCAGCAGTTTTTTGGAAAAGGGGGTTGAGACCCAGTACTTC
TRBD2	15	TRBV5-1	.	TRBJ2-1	CASSPLAGEEGEQFF	TGCGCCAGCAGCCCCCTAGCGGGAGAGGAGGGTGAGCAGTTCTTC
.	12	TRBV11-3	.	TRBJ2-2	CASGRETGELFF	TGTGCCAGCGGGAGAGAAACCGGGGAGCTGTTTTTT
.	16	TRBV13	.	TRBJ2-5	CASSSKASERYETQYF	TGTGCCAGCAGCTCCAAGGCATCTGAGCGGTATGAGACCCAGTACTTC
.	16	TRBV7-9	.	TRBJ1-4	CASSRGGQVPNEKLFF	TGTGCCAGCAGCCGGGGGGGTCAGGTGCCTAATGAAAAACTGTTTTTT
.	11	TRBV20-1	.	TRBJ1-1	CSAEGQGEAFF	TGCAGTGCTGAGGGGCAAGGGGAAGCTTTCTTT
TRBD1	15	TRBV5-1	.	TRBJ2-5	CASSTSGTDQETQYF	TGCGCCAGCAGCACCTCCGGGACAGATCAAGAGACCCAGTACTTC
.	15	TRBV5-5	once	TRBJ1-3	CASSLSDGPGKTIYF	TGTGCCAGCAGCTTGAGCGACGGGCCCGGTAAAACCATATATTTT
.	14	TRBV27	.	TRBJ2-3	CASSRPGVPDTQYF	TGTGCCAGCAGTCGACCGGGAGTGCCAGATACGCAGTATTTT
.	14	TRBV28	.	TRBJ1-2	CASSLTGKYYGYTF	TGTGCCAGCAGTTTAACAGGAAAATACTATGGCTACACCTTC
TRBD1	14	TRBV19	few	TRBJ1-1	CASNPRQGNTEAFF	TGTGCCAGTAACCCCCGACAGGGGAACACTGAAGCTTTCTTT